This T cell receptor (beta chain) was sequenced during a study of liver allograft versus peripheral blood T cells. Study background: Peripheral blood of the recipients supplied T cell receptor repertoires that were compared with those in transplanted livers. General study results and limits: Liver allografts reportedly held T cell receptor repertoires unlike those in peripheral blood.

TCRdb called the reads again in MiXCR, with one record for every CDR3 protein. The sample has under 1,400 distinct CDR3 sequences, under 25% seen once. Of note for this clonotype: Its antigen is unknown. Since a far larger clone is one base different, this is likely a read error.

This CDR3 is 16 amino acids long. Germline lookup yields CDR1 PRHDT and CDR2 FYEKMQ (reference sequence). The V end lost 1 base, the J end lost 10 bases, and 20 bases lay between the germline ends. The chain links TRBV13 to TRBJ2-1, with a weak D call TRBD2 (5 bases). The TCR comes from a human patient who had a liver transplant. Some T cells may be supplied by the graft donor. The CDR3 region has the DNA TGTGCCAGCAGCTTAGAAGGCGCCAACCCCGACTACGAGCAGTTCTTC. Translated, it gives CASSLEGANPDYEQFF.